A selection of T cell receptor beta chains follows, all from one sample in a study of cytomegalovirus exposure and HLA in healthy donors. TCRdb keeps only in-frame clones here, not all; method: immunoSEQ multiplex PCR. Here the sample spans about 180,000 clones, roughly four fifths being singletons. Input material: PBMCs. Every receptor here comes from a woman aged 45-65 years in good health and CMV-seronegative. Both conserved end residues are part of each CDR3. A D gene is named only where the DNA matches it firmly. Clone size is given for some rows only: seen once, a few or many times, or a class if the clone is expanded.

DNA	CDR3	size	D	V	J
TGTGCCAGGAGGAACAGGGACGGGCTTCGGACCCAGTACTTC	CARRNRDGLRTQYF	once	NA	TRBV2	TRBJ2-5
TGCGCCAGCAGCTCCCGGGGGGGCCAAGAGACCCAGTACTTC	CASSSRGGQETQYF	NA	TRBD2	TRBV5-1	TRBJ2-5
TGTGCCAGCAGGCCCGGGACTAGGAGGTTCGGGCAGTTCTTC	CASRPGTRRFGQFF	NA	TRBD2	TRBV7-9	TRBJ2-1
TGTGCCACCGCCACGACACCAGAATCGGAGGGCGCCAATCAGCCCCAGCATTTT	CATATTPESEGANQPQHF	NA	NA	TRBV15	TRBJ1-5
TGTGCCAGCAGTGTTGGTCTAGCGGGAATCCGCACAGATACGCAGTATTTT	CASSVGLAGIRTDTQYF	NA	TRBD2	TRBV2	TRBJ2-3
TGTGCCAGCCGAACAGGACCTGATGAAAAACTGTTTTTT	CASRTGPDEKLFF	NA	NA	TRBV6-5	TRBJ1-4
TGTGCCAACAGTGCATTAGCGGGAGGGGGGAGAGAGACCCAGCACTTC	CANSALAGGGRETQHF	NA	TRBD2	TRBV2	TRBJ2-5
TGTGCCAGCAGCTACGGAGCAGAGAACACTGAAGCTTTCTTT	CASSYGAENTEAFF	NA	NA	TRBV7-9	TRBJ1-1
TGTGCCAGCAGCTTGGGACAGGCAGCCAAAAACATTCAGTACTTC	CASSLGQAAKNIQYF	NA	TRBD1	TRBV11-2	TRBJ2-4
TGTGCCAGCAGCAGAACAGGGGGGGCAGATACGCAGTATTTT	CASSRTGGADTQYF	NA	NA	TRBV7-9	TRBJ2-3
TGTGCCAGCAGGGGACAGGGCGATGAGCAGTTCTTC	CASRGQGDEQFF	NA	TRBD1	TRBV2	TRBJ2-1
TGTGCCAGCAGACTAGCGGGGGTCAATGAGCAGTTCTTC	CASRLAGVNEQFF	NA	TRBD2	TRBV7-2	TRBJ2-1
TGTGCCAGCAGTGATCCAGGGAGGGGCTACACCTTC	CASSDPGRGYTF	few	NA	TRBV28	TRBJ1-2
TGTGCCAGCAGGGCGACAGGGGTAAATAATCAGCCCCAGCATTTT	CASRATGVNNQPQHF	NA	TRBD1	TRBV27	TRBJ1-5
TGTGCCAGCAGTCCCCCGGGCCGGGGCTATGGCTACACCTTC	CASSPPGRGYGYTF	once	NA	TRBV28	TRBJ1-2
TGTGCCAGCAGCCCACCGGGACTGATATCTAACTATGGCTACACCTTC	CASSPPGLISNYGYTF	NA	NA	TRBV7-8	TRBJ1-2
TGCAGCGGGGGGGGCCGGCCGGACAATGAGCAGTTCTTC	CSGGGRPDNEQFF	few	NA	TRBV29-1	TRBJ2-1
TGTGCCAGCAGCTTCAGAGGGAGGCGGGCTTACAATGAGCAGTTCTTC	CASSFRGRRAYNEQFF	NA	NA	TRBV7-2	TRBJ2-1
TGCGCCAGCAGCCCCGGACAGGGCGGCACAGATACGCAGTATTTT	CASSPGQGGTDTQYF	NA	TRBD1	TRBV5-1	TRBJ2-3
TGTGCCAGCAGTTACGGACAGGGAAGCAATCAGCCCCAGCATTTT	CASSYGQGSNQPQHF	NA	TRBD1	TRBV6-5	TRBJ1-5
TGTGCCAGCAGTTTGAGGGCAGGGGGGGAAAAACTGTTTTTT	CASSLRAGGEKLFF	once	TRBD1	TRBV27	TRBJ1-4
TGTGCCAGCCAAAATGAGCAGTTCTTC	CASQNEQFF	few	NA	TRBV5-8	TRBJ2-1
TGTGCCAGCAGCTTAGAAGGAGGTCCCCAGCATTTT	CASSLEGGPQHF	NA	NA	TRBV7-8	TRBJ1-5
TGTGCCAGCAGCCAAGATCGGGGCGGGGCCCGCGATGGCTACACCTTC	CASSQDRGGARDGYTF	NA	NA	TRBV4-2	TRBJ1-2
TGTGCCAGTAGTGAAGCGGGAGGTAGCTACGAGCAGTACTTC	CASSEAGGSYEQYF	NA	TRBD2	TRBV19	TRBJ2-7
TGTGCCAGCAGCACCTCTAGCGGGGGCACAGATACGCAGTATTTT	CASSTSSGGTDTQYF	NA	TRBD2	TRBV7-9	TRBJ2-3
TGTGCCAGCAGCTTACTCGGCACAGATACGCAGTATTTT	CASSLLGTDTQYF	NA	NA	TRBV11-2	TRBJ2-3
TGTGCCAGCAGTGAAGATACTACTTCGAGCACCGGGGAGCTGTTTTTT	CASSEDTTSSTGELFF	NA	NA	TRBV6-4	TRBJ2-2
TGTGCCAGCAGCCCGTCAGGGGTACTCAATCAGCCCCAGCATTTT	CASSPSGVLNQPQHF	NA	NA	TRBV6-1	TRBJ1-5
TGCGCCAGCAGATCCCCCGGGACAGGGATGGATACGCAGTATTTT	CASRSPGTGMDTQYF	NA	TRBD1	TRBV5-1	TRBJ2-3
TGCGCCAGCAGTGAGTCAAGGGTACAGGGGGCATACTACGAGCAGTACTTC	CASSESRVQGAYYEQYF	NA	TRBD1	TRBV10-1	TRBJ2-7
TGTGCCTGGAGCGGTAGCTCCTACAATGAGCAGTTCTTC	CAWSGSSYNEQFF	NA	NA	TRBV30	TRBJ2-1
TGTGCCAGCAGTTGGGACAGGGGAGTTTTGCCCCAGCATTTT	CASSWDRGVLPQHF	NA	TRBD1	TRBV28	TRBJ1-5
TGCGCCAGCAGCTTTTCGGGGGGGCCATACCAAGAGACCCAGTACTTC	CASSFSGGPYQETQYF	NA	TRBD2	TRBV5-1	TRBJ2-5
TGTGCCAGCAGCTTAGGGGGCAGTGAAGAGACCCAGTACTTC	CASSLGGSEETQYF	NA	NA	TRBV7-3	TRBJ2-5
TGCGCCAGCAGCCAAGAACCCCTTTGGGGGCGGGAGCTGTTTTTT	CASSQEPLWGRELFF	NA	NA	TRBV4-3	TRBJ2-2
TGTGCCATAAGGGACACCAACTCTGGAAACACCATATATTTT	CAIRDTNSGNTIYF	NA	NA	TRBV7-9	TRBJ1-3
TGTGCCAGCAGTTACAGTGACAACTCCTACGAGCAGTACTTC	CASSYSDNSYEQYF	NA	NA	TRBV6-5	TRBJ2-7
TGTGCCAGCAGTTTACTGGGTAGCGGGGGCAGCGGGGAGCTGTTTTTT	CASSLLGSGGSGELFF	NA	TRBD2	TRBV28	TRBJ2-2
TGTGCCAGCAGCACAAGGGACAGGGCGAATGAGCAGTTCTTC	CASSTRDRANEQFF	NA	TRBD1	TRBV7-2	TRBJ2-1
TGCGCCGGTACCGGGAGGCCTAGCACAGATACGCAGTATTTT	CAGTGRPSTDTQYF	NA	TRBD2	TRBV7-8	TRBJ2-3
TGTGCCAGCAGCCCAGCGGGACTCCCCGAGCAGTACTTC	CASSPAGLPEQYF	NA	TRBD2	TRBV13	TRBJ2-7
TGCGCCAGTGGGGAGAGCGGAAAAGAGACCCAGTACTTC	CASGESGKETQYF	NA	NA	TRBV5-1	TRBJ2-5
TGTGCCACCAGTTTCGGAGACTACGAGCAGTACTTC	CATSFGDYEQYF	NA	NA	TRBV15	TRBJ2-7
TGTGCCAGCAGCTTAGAAGCAGGCCGTGGTAATGAGCAGTTCTTC	CASSLEAGRGNEQFF	NA	NA	TRBV7-2	TRBJ2-1
TGTGCCAGCAGTTCCCAGCGATCTCTGGGAGAGCAGTACTTC	CASSSQRSLGEQYF	NA	NA	TRBV28	TRBJ2-5
TGTGCCAGCAGCACGACTAGCGCGTACAATGAGCAGTTCTTC	CASSTTSAYNEQFF	NA	TRBD2	TRBV7-9	TRBJ2-1
TGTGCCAGCAGTTGGGGCGGAGCTAGATCTGAAGCTTTCTTT	CASSWGGARSEAFF	many	NA	TRBV27	TRBJ1-1
TGTGCCAGCAGCCAAGGAGGTAGCGGGAGGGTCGTGAACTTC	CASSQGGSGRVVNF	NA	TRBD2	TRBV4-2	TRBJ2-7
TGTGCCAGCAGAGAAGCGGGGGGCCCTGAGAATGAGCAGTTCTTC	CASREAGGPENEQFF	NA	TRBD2	TRBV28	TRBJ2-1
TGTGCCAGTACCCCCGGGACAGGGAACACCGGGGAGCTGTTTTTT	CASTPGTGNTGELFF	once	TRBD1	TRBV19	TRBJ2-2
TGTGCCAGCAGCCTCCCAGGTTTGGGTACAATCTTGAACGAGCAGTACTTC	CASSLPGLGTILNEQYF	NA	NA	TRBV5-5	TRBJ2-7
TGTGCCAGCAGTCCCTCGCCGGGACAGGGCACCGAAAAACTGTTTTTT	CASSPSPGQGTEKLFF	NA	TRBD1	TRBV27	TRBJ1-4
TGTGCCAGCAGCTCGTCCCGGGACAGCTACGGGGAGCTGTTTTTT	CASSSSRDSYGELFF	NA	TRBD1	TRBV7-9	TRBJ2-2